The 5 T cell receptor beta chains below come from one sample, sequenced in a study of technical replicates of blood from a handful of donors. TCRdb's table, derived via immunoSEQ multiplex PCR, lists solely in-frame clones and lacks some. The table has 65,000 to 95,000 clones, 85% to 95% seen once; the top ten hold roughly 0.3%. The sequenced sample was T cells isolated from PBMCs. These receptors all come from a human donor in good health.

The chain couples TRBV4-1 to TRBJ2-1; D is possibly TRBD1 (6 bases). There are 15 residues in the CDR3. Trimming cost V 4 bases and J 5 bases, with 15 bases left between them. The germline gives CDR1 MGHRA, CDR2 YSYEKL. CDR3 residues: CASSRRQEGDNEQFF. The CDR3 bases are TGCGCCAGCAGCCGCCGACAGGAAGGAGACAATGAGCAGTTCTTC.

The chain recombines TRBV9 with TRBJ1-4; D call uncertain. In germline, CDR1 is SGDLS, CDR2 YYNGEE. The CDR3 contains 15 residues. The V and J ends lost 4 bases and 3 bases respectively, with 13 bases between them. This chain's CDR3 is CASSTQWRANEKLFF. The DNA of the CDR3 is TGTGCCAGCAGCACCCAATGGCGGGCTAATGAAAAACTGTTTTTT.

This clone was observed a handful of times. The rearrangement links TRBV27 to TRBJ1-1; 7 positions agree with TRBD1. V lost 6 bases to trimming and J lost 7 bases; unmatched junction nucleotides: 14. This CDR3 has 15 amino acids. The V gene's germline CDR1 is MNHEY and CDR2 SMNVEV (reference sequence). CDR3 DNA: TGTGCCAGCAGCGCCAACCGATACAGGGACAGTGAAGCTTTCTTT. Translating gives CASSANRYRDSEAFF.

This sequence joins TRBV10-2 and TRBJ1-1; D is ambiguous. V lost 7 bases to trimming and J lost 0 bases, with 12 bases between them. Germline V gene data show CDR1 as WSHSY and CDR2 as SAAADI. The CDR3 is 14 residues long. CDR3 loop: CASTYSFMNTEAFF. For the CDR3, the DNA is TGCGCCAGCACCTACAGCTTCATGAACACTGAAGCTTTCTTT.

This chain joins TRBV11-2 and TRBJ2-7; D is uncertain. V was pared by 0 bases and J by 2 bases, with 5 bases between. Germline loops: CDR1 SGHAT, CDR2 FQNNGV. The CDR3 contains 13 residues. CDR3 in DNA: TGTGCCAGCAGCTTAGACCTTACCTACGAGCAGTACTTC. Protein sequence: CASSLDLTYEQYF.